The clone carrying this T cell receptor (beta chain) has more than one count but fewer than ten. This sample was taken from a study of blood T cell repertoires in COVID-19. The method was immunoSEQ multiplex PCR; TCRdb's version includes in-frame clones alone and lacks a portion of them. The sample shows about 210,000 clones, roughly 85% of them seen only once. Germline V lookup: CDR1 KGHSH, CDR2 LQKENI. This CDR3 spans 14 amino acids. With 6 bases clipped from V and 5 bases from J, the junction kept 6 bases outside the gene matches. V is TRBV18 and J is TRBJ2-5, with 10 bases lining up with TRBD2. This clonotype originated in an elderly woman with acute or convalescent COVID-19. Sample: peripheral blood. The CDR3 DNA sequence: TGTGCCAGCTCCCCGGGACTAGCGTTTGAGACCCAGTACTTC. Translated, it gives CASSPGLAFETQYF.